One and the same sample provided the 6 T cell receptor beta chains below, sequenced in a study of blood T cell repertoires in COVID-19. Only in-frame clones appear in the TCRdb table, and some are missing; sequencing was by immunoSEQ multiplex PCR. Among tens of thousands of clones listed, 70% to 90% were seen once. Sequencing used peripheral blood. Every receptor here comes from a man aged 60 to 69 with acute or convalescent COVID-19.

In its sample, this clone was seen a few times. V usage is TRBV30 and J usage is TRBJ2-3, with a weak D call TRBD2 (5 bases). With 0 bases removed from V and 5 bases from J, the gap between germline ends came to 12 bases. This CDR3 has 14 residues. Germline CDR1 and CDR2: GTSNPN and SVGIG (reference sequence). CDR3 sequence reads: CAWSVSRSGDTQYF. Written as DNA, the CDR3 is TGTGCCTGGAGTGTAAGCAGGAGCGGAGATACGCAGTATTTT.

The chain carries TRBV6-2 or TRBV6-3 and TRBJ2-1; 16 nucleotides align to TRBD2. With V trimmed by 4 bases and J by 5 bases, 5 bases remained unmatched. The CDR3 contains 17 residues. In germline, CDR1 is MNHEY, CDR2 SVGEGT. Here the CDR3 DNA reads TGTGCCAGCAGTTGGGGGACTAGCGGGAGGGCCCACAATGAGCAGTTCTTC. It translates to CASSWGTSGRAHNEQFF.

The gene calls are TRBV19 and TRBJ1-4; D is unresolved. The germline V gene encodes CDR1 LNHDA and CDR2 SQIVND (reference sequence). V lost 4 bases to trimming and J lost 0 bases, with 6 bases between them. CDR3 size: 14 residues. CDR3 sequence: CASSTPATNEKLFF. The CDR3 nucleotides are TGTGCCAGTAGTACCCCTGCAACTAATGAAAAACTGTTTTTT.

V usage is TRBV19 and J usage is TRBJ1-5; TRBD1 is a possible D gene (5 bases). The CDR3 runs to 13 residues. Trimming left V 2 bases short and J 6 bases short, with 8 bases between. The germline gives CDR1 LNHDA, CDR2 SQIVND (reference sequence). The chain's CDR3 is CASSIQGSQPQHF. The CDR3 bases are TGTGCCAGTAGTATACAGGGTAGTCAGCCCCAGCATTTT. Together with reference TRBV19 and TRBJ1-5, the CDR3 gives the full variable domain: DGGITQSPKYLFRKEGQNVTLSCEQNLNHDAMYWYRQDPGQGLRLIYYSQIVNDFQKGDIAEGYSVSREKKESFPLTVTSAQKNPTAFYLCASSIQGSQPQHFGDGTRLSIL.

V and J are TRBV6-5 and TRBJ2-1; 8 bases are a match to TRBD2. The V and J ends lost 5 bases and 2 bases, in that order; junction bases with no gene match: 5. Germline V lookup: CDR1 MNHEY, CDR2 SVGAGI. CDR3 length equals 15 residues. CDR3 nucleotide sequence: TGTGCCAGCAGTAAACGGGAGGGCCCCTACAATGAGCAGTTCTTC. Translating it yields CASSKREGPYNEQFF.

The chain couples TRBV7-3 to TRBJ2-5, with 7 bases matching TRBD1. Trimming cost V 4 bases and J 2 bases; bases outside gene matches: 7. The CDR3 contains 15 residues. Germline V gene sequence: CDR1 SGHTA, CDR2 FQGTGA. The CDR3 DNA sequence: TGTGCCAGCAGCTCACTCCCGGGACAGCAAGAGACCCAGTACTTC. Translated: CASSSLPGQQETQYF.